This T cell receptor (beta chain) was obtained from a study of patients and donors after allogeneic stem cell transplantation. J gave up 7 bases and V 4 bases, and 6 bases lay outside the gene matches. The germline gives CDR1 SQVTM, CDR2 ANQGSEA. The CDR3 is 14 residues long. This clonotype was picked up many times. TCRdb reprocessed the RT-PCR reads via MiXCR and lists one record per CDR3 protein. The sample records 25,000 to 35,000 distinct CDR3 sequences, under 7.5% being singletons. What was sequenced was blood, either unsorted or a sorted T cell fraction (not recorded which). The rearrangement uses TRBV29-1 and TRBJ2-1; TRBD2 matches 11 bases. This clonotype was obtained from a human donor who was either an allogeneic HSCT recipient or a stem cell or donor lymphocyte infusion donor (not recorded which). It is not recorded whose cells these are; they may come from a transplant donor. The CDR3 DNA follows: TGCAGCGTTGCGGGACTAGCGGCTTTGAATGAGCAGTTCTTC. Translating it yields CSVAGLAALNEQFF.